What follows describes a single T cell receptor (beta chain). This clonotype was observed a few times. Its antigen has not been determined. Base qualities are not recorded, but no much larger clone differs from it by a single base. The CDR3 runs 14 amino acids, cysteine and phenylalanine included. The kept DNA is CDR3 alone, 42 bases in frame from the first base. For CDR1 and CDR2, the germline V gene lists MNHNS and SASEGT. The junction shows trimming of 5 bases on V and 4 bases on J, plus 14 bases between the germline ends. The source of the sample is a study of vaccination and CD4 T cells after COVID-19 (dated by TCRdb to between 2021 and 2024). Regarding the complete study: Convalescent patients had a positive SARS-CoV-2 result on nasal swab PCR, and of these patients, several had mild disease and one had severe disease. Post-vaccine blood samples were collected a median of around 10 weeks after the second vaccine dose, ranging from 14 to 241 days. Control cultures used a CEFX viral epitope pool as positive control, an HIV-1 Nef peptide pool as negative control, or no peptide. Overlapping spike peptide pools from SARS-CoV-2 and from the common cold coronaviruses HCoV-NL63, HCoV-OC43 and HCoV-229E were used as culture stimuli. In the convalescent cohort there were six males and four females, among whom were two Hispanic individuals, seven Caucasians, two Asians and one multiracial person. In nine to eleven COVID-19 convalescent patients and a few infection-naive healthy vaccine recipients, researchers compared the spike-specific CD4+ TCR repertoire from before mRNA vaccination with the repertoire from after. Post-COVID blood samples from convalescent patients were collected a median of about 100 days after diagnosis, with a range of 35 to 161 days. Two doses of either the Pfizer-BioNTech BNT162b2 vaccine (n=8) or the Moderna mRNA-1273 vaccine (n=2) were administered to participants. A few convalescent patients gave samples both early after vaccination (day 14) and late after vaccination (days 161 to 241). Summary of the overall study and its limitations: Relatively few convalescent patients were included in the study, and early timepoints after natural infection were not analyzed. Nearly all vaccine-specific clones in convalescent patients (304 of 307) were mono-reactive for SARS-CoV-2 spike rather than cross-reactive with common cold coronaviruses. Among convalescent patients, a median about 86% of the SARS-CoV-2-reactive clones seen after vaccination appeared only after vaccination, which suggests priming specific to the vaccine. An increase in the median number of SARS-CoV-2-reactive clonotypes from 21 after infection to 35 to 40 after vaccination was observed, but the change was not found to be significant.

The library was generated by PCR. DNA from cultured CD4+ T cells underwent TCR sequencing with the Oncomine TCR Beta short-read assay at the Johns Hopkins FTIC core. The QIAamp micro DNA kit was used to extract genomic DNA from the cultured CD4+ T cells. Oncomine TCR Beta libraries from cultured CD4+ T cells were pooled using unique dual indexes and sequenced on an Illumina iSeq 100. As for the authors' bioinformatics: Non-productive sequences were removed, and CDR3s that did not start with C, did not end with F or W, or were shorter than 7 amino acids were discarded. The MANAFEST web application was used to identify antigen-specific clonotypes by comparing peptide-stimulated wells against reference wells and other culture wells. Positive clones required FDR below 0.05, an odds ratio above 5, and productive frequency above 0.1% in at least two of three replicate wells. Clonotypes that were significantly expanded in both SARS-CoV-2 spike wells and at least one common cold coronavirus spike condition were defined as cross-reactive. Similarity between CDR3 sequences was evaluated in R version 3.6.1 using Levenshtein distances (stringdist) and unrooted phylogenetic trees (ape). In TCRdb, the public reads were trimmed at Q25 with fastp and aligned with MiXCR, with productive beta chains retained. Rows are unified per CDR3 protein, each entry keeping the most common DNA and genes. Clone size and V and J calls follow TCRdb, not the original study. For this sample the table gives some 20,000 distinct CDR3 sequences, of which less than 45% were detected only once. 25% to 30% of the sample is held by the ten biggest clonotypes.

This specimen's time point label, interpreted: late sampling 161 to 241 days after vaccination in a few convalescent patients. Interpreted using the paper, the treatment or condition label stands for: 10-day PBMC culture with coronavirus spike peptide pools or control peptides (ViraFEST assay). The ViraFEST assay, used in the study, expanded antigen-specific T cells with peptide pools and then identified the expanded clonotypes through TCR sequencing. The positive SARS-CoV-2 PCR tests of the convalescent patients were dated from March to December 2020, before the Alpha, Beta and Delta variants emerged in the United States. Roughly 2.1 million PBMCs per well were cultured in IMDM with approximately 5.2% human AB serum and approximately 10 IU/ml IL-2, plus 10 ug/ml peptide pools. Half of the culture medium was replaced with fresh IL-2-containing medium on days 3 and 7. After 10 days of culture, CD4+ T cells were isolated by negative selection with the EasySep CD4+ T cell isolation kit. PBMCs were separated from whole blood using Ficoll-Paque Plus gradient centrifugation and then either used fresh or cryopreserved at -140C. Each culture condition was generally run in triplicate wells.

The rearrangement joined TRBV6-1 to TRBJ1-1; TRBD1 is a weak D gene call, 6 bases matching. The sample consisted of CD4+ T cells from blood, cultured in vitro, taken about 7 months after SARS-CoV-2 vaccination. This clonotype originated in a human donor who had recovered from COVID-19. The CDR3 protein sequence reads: CASSPSQGGTEAFF. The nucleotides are TGTGCCAGCAGTCCTTCACAGGGAGGCACTGAAGCTTTCTTT.